This T cell receptor (beta chain) is from a study of T cell clones after liver transplantation. On the study more broadly: Samples came pre-transplant, pre-randomization before withdrawal, and post-randomization after withdrawal ended.

Germline V gene data show CDR1 as LGHNA and CDR2 as YNFKEQ. The CDR3 has 13 amino acids. V shed 0 bases and J shed 4 bases, with 6 bases lying between them. Sequencing was performed with immunoSEQ multiplex PCR; in TCRdb, only in-frame clones are kept and a portion is missing. The sample yields 7,500 to 10,000 clones, roughly 80% seen once. The origin of this receptor is a human patient who received a liver transplant. The T cells may partly be graft donor cells. The sequencing used CD8+ T cells from blood, collected at the 22-month timepoint. The chain links TRBV4-2 to TRBJ1-2; D remains ambiguous. CDR3 in DNA: TGTGCCAGCAGCCAAGAATGGGTCTATGGCTACACCTTC. Protein sequence: CASSQEWVYGYTF.